Listed below are T cell receptor beta chains from one sample, sequenced in a study of T cell responses to AZD1222 COVID-19 vaccine. Measured with immunoSEQ multiplex PCR; TCRdb has only the in-frame clones, and not every one. Counted here are tens of thousands of clones, roughly 80% occurring once; the ten biggest clones make up roughly 30%. Sequenced here: peripheral blood, sampled on day 0 of AZD1222 vaccination. Receptors were obtained from an adult in good health. Each CDR3 is given with its conserved first and last residue. Fields, in order: D gene, V gene, J gene, clone size, CDR3 protein, CDR3 DNA. A D gene is named only where the DNA matches it firmly. Some rows mark clone size as missing; the rest say once, few, many or name a class of expanded clone.

D gene: NA; V gene: TRBV10-2; J gene: TRBJ1-1; clone size: once; CDR3 protein: CASSISLPNTEAFF; CDR3 DNA: TGCGCCAGCAGTATAAGTCTTCCGAACACTGAAGCTTTCTTT
D gene: NA; V gene: TRBV5-1; J gene: TRBJ2-7; clone size: NA; CDR3 protein: CASSPGGGQSYEQYF; CDR3 DNA: TGCGCCAGCAGCCCCGGCGGAGGACAGTCCTACGAGCAGTACTTC
D gene: TRBD2; V gene: TRBV9; J gene: TRBJ2-7; clone size: once; CDR3 protein: CASSVDPLAGENYEQYF; CDR3 DNA: TGTGCCAGCAGCGTAGACCCCTTAGCGGGAGAAAACTACGAGCAGTACTTC
D gene: TRBD2; V gene: TRBV5-1; J gene: TRBJ2-2; clone size: NA; CDR3 protein: CASTLAGAIATGELFF; CDR3 DNA: TGCGCCAGTACCCTAGCGGGAGCAATCGCCACCGGGGAGCTGTTTTTT
D gene: NA; V gene: TRBV5-1; J gene: TRBJ2-5; clone size: NA; CDR3 protein: CASSPFPGGRQETQYF; CDR3 DNA: TGCGCCAGCAGCCCATTCCCCGGGGGACGACAAGAGACCCAGTACTTC
D gene: TRBD1; V gene: TRBV5-1; J gene: TRBJ1-2; clone size: NA; CDR3 protein: CASRRDSAGGYTF; CDR3 DNA: TGCGCCAGCAGGAGGGACAGCGCGGGGGGCTACACCTTC
D gene: NA; V gene: TRBV12-3/TRBV12-4; J gene: TRBJ1-1; clone size: NA; CDR3 protein: CASSLEIDTEAFF; CDR3 DNA: TGTGCCAGCAGTTTAGAAATTGACACTGAAGCTTTCTTT
D gene: NA; V gene: TRBV5-1; J gene: TRBJ1-2; clone size: NA; CDR3 protein: CASSLSGEPMISGYTF; CDR3 DNA: TGCGCCAGCAGCTTGTCTGGAGAGCCGATGATAAGTGGCTACACCTTC
D gene: NA; V gene: TRBV3-1/TRBV3-2; J gene: TRBJ2-7; clone size: NA; CDR3 protein: CASSQLIGVGSSYEQYF; CDR3 DNA: TGTGCCAGCAGCCAATTAATAGGAGTAGGATCTTCCTACGAGCAGTACTTC
D gene: NA; V gene: TRBV11-3; J gene: TRBJ2-1; clone size: NA; CDR3 protein: CASSLDAISYNEQFF; CDR3 DNA: TGTGCCAGCAGCTTAGATGCTATCTCCTACAATGAGCAGTTCTTC
D gene: NA; V gene: TRBV11-2; J gene: TRBJ2-5; clone size: NA; CDR3 protein: CASSLGPGGEETQYF; CDR3 DNA: TGTGCCAGCAGCCTGGGGCCAGGGGGGGAAGAGACCCAGTACTTC
D gene: TRBD1; V gene: TRBV9; J gene: TRBJ2-7; clone size: NA; CDR3 protein: CASSVVSGGFYEQYF; CDR3 DNA: TGTGCCAGCAGCGTAGTCTCAGGGGGTTTCTACGAGCAGTACTTC
D gene: TRBD2; V gene: TRBV19; J gene: TRBJ2-1; clone size: NA; CDR3 protein: CASSSPGGLGLAGLGNEQFF; CDR3 DNA: TGTGCCAGTAGTAGCCCAGGGGGGTTGGGACTAGCGGGCCTGGGGAATGAGCAGTTCTTC
D gene: NA; V gene: TRBV9; J gene: TRBJ1-1; clone size: NA; CDR3 protein: CASSVADRTEAFF; CDR3 DNA: TGTGCCAGCAGCGTAGCGGACCGTACCGAAGCTTTCTTT
D gene: NA; V gene: TRBV7-2; J gene: TRBJ1-2; clone size: NA; CDR3 protein: CASRLQSGYGYTF; CDR3 DNA: TGTGCCAGCAGGCTACAGAGCGGATATGGCTACACCTTC
D gene: NA; V gene: TRBV2; J gene: TRBJ1-1; clone size: NA; CDR3 protein: CASSEHENTEAFF; CDR3 DNA: TGTGCCAGCAGTGAACACGAGAACACTGAAGCTTTCTTT
D gene: TRBD1; V gene: TRBV27; J gene: TRBJ2-7; clone size: once; CDR3 protein: CASSRQGGYEQYF; CDR3 DNA: TGTGCCAGCAGTAGACAGGGGGGTTACGAGCAGTACTTC
D gene: TRBD2; V gene: TRBV4-1; J gene: TRBJ2-1; clone size: NA; CDR3 protein: CASSQAAGGRSEQFF; CDR3 DNA: TGCGCCAGCAGCCAAGCCGCGGGAGGCCGGTCTGAGCAGTTCTTC
D gene: NA; V gene: TRBV30; J gene: TRBJ1-3; clone size: NA; CDR3 protein: CAWRPSSGNTIYF; CDR3 DNA: TGTGCCTGGAGGCCGAGCTCTGGAAACACCATATATTTT
D gene: NA; V gene: TRBV5-6; J gene: TRBJ1-5; clone size: NA; CDR3 protein: CASSLVRDSNQPQHF; CDR3 DNA: TGTGCCAGCAGCTTGGTCAGAGATAGCAATCAGCCCCAGCATTTT
D gene: TRBD1; V gene: TRBV10-3; J gene: TRBJ1-2; clone size: NA; CDR3 protein: CAINGQGRNGYTF; CDR3 DNA: TGTGCCATCAATGGACAGGGTAGGAATGGCTACACCTTC
D gene: NA; V gene: TRBV5-1; J gene: TRBJ1-1; clone size: few; CDR3 protein: CASSLATENTEAFF; CDR3 DNA: TGCGCCAGCAGCTTGGCAACTGAGAACACTGAAGCTTTCTTT
D gene: TRBD2; V gene: TRBV24-1; J gene: TRBJ2-5; clone size: NA; CDR3 protein: CATSDSRREGQQETQYF; CDR3 DNA: TGTGCCACCAGTGATTCAAGACGGGAGGGTCAACAAGAGACCCAGTACTTC
D gene: NA; V gene: TRBV10-1; J gene: TRBJ2-2; clone size: few; CDR3 protein: CARNENTGELFF; CDR3 DNA: TGCGCCAGGAACGAGAACACCGGGGAGCTGTTTTTT
D gene: NA; V gene: TRBV11-2; J gene: TRBJ1-2; clone size: NA; CDR3 protein: CASSLDLGDYGYTF; CDR3 DNA: TGTGCCAGCAGCTTAGATTTGGGGGACTATGGCTACACCTTC
D gene: TRBD1; V gene: TRBV28; J gene: TRBJ1-2; clone size: NA; CDR3 protein: CASSWAGTGTNYGYTF; CDR3 DNA: TGTGCCAGCAGTTGGGCCGGGACAGGGACTAACTATGGCTACACCTTC
D gene: TRBD1; V gene: TRBV4-1; J gene: TRBJ1-2; clone size: NA; CDR3 protein: CASSPSSGDRGLGYGYTF; CDR3 DNA: TGCGCCAGCAGCCCTAGCTCCGGGGACAGGGGTCTGGGCTATGGCTACACCTTC
D gene: NA; V gene: TRBV3-1/TRBV3-2; J gene: TRBJ2-1; clone size: NA; CDR3 protein: CASSQGTLREQFF; CDR3 DNA: TGTGCCAGCAGCCAAGGGACTCTACGGGAGCAGTTCTTC
D gene: TRBD2; V gene: TRBV5-4; J gene: TRBJ2-5; clone size: NA; CDR3 protein: CASSPRLAGAETQYF; CDR3 DNA: TGTGCCAGCAGCCCACGACTAGCGGGAGCTGAGACCCAGTACTTC
D gene: TRBD2; V gene: TRBV28; J gene: TRBJ2-7; clone size: NA; CDR3 protein: CASTTTSGASYEQYF; CDR3 DNA: TGTGCCAGCACCACGACTAGCGGAGCCTCCTACGAGCAGTACTTC
D gene: NA; V gene: TRBV6-5; J gene: TRBJ1-2; clone size: NA; CDR3 protein: CASSHGQSANYGYTF; CDR3 DNA: TGTGCCAGCAGTCACGGACAGTCAGCTAACTATGGCTACACCTTC
D gene: TRBD1; V gene: TRBV7-2; J gene: TRBJ1-1; clone size: few; CDR3 protein: CASSPLSGGSDTEAFF; CDR3 DNA: TGTGCCAGCAGTCCCCTGTCAGGGGGCAGCGACACTGAAGCTTTCTTT
D gene: NA; V gene: TRBV4-1; J gene: TRBJ1-1; clone size: NA; CDR3 protein: CASSQTGTVNTEAFF; CDR3 DNA: TGCGCCAGCAGCCAAACCGGGACTGTGAACACTGAAGCTTTCTTT
D gene: NA; V gene: TRBV11-2; J gene: TRBJ2-1; clone size: NA; CDR3 protein: CASSLVYNEQFF; CDR3 DNA: TGTGCCAGCAGCTTAGTTTACAATGAGCAGTTCTTC
D gene: NA; V gene: TRBV30; J gene: TRBJ2-2; clone size: NA; CDR3 protein: CAWTSGLSTGELFF; CDR3 DNA: TGTGCCTGGACCTCGGGTCTGAGCACCGGGGAGCTGTTTTTT
D gene: TRBD1; V gene: TRBV5-4; J gene: TRBJ2-5; clone size: NA; CDR3 protein: CASSLPGQGSAKTQYF; CDR3 DNA: TGTGCCAGCAGCTTACCGGGACAGGGGTCGGCGAAGACCCAGTACTTC
D gene: TRBD2; V gene: TRBV7-3; J gene: TRBJ2-3; clone size: NA; CDR3 protein: CASSFGPRAGGDSDTQYF; CDR3 DNA: TGTGCCAGCAGCTTTGGTCCGCGGGCGGGAGGGGATTCAGATACGCAGTATTTT
D gene: TRBD1; V gene: TRBV6-4; J gene: TRBJ1-1; clone size: NA; CDR3 protein: CASSGRTGQMNTEAFF; CDR3 DNA: TGTGCCAGCAGTGGACGGACAGGGCAAATGAACACTGAAGCTTTCTTT
D gene: TRBD2; V gene: TRBV5-1; J gene: TRBJ2-1; clone size: NA; CDR3 protein: CASSGTSGIYNEQFF; CDR3 DNA: TGCGCCAGCAGCGGGACTAGCGGGATCTACAATGAGCAGTTCTTC
D gene: TRBD2; V gene: TRBV11-2; J gene: TRBJ2-1; clone size: NA; CDR3 protein: CASRPRTSGYNEQFF; CDR3 DNA: TGTGCCAGCAGACCTAGGACTAGCGGTTACAATGAGCAGTTCTTC
D gene: TRBD2; V gene: TRBV3-1/TRBV3-2; J gene: TRBJ2-5; clone size: NA; CDR3 protein: CASSQDLSGRETQYF; CDR3 DNA: TGTGCCAGCAGCCAAGATCTTAGCGGGAGAGAGACCCAGTACTTC
D gene: NA; V gene: TRBV28; J gene: TRBJ1-2; clone size: NA; CDR3 protein: CASNIGVVANYGYTF; CDR3 DNA: TGTGCCAGCAACATCGGGGTGGTAGCTAACTATGGCTACACCTTC
D gene: NA; V gene: TRBV10-2; J gene: TRBJ2-3; clone size: NA; CDR3 protein: CASSESSGQSTDTQYF; CDR3 DNA: TGCGCCAGCAGTGAGTCTTCAGGACAGAGCACAGATACGCAGTATTTT
D gene: TRBD1; V gene: TRBV4-1; J gene: TRBJ2-7; clone size: NA; CDR3 protein: CASSLPGQGEYEQYF; CDR3 DNA: TGCGCCAGCAGCCTGCCGGGACAGGGGGAATACGAGCAGTACTTC
D gene: NA; V gene: TRBV18; J gene: TRBJ1-3; clone size: NA; CDR3 protein: CASSPELQANSGNTIYF; CDR3 DNA: TGTGCCAGCTCACCGGAATTACAAGCGAATTCTGGAAACACCATATATTTT
D gene: TRBD2; V gene: TRBV7-9; J gene: TRBJ2-1; clone size: once; CDR3 protein: CASTGGLAGGSSYNEQFF; CDR3 DNA: TGTGCCAGCACCGGGGGACTAGCGGGAGGATCGTCCTACAATGAGCAGTTCTTC
D gene: TRBD1; V gene: TRBV7-3; J gene: TRBJ2-1; clone size: NA; CDR3 protein: CASSRGQESGEQFF; CDR3 DNA: TGTGCCAGCAGTCGAGGACAGGAGTCAGGTGAGCAGTTCTTC
D gene: TRBD1; V gene: TRBV5-6; J gene: TRBJ1-2; clone size: NA; CDR3 protein: CASSLRDSYGYTF; CDR3 DNA: TGTGCCAGCAGCCTTCGGGACAGCTATGGCTACACCTTC
D gene: TRBD2; V gene: TRBV4-1; J gene: TRBJ2-1; clone size: NA; CDR3 protein: CASSQGLAGANEQFF; CDR3 DNA: TGCGCCAGCAGCCAAGGTCTAGCGGGAGCGAATGAGCAGTTCTTC
D gene: NA; V gene: TRBV6-5; J gene: TRBJ1-5; clone size: NA; CDR3 protein: CASRPDSNQPQHF; CDR3 DNA: TGTGCCAGCCGGCCGGATAGCAATCAGCCCCAGCATTTT
D gene: TRBD1; V gene: TRBV3-1/TRBV3-2; J gene: TRBJ2-7; clone size: NA; CDR3 protein: CASSQRGQGLAYEQYF; CDR3 DNA: TGTGCCAGCAGCCAGAGGGGACAGGGGCTAGCTTACGAGCAGTACTTC
D gene: NA; V gene: TRBV6-5; J gene: TRBJ1-3; clone size: NA; CDR3 protein: CASTEQGAGNTIYF; CDR3 DNA: TGTGCCAGCACCGAACAGGGAGCTGGAAACACCATATATTTT
D gene: NA; V gene: TRBV5-1; J gene: TRBJ1-4; clone size: NA; CDR3 protein: CASSLATGPNEKLFF; CDR3 DNA: TGCGCCAGCAGCTTGGCTACAGGGCCCAATGAAAAACTGTTTTTT
D gene: NA; V gene: TRBV30; J gene: TRBJ1-5; clone size: NA; CDR3 protein: CAWSVEGNQPQHF; CDR3 DNA: TGTGCCTGGAGTGTGGAGGGGAATCAGCCCCAGCATTTT
D gene: NA; V gene: TRBV7-3; J gene: TRBJ1-1; clone size: NA; CDR3 protein: CASSLGGPRNTEAFF; CDR3 DNA: TGTGCCAGCAGCTTGGGGGGGCCAAGAAACACTGAAGCTTTCTTT
D gene: NA; V gene: TRBV4-2; J gene: TRBJ2-2; clone size: NA; CDR3 protein: CASSRDYPGTGELFF; CDR3 DNA: TGTGCCAGCAGCCGCGACTACCCGGGCACCGGGGAGCTGTTTTTT
D gene: NA; V gene: TRBV7-6; J gene: TRBJ2-1; clone size: NA; CDR3 protein: CASSLGDRGKVYNEQFF; CDR3 DNA: TGTGCCAGCAGCTTAGGAGATAGGGGGAAGGTGTACAATGAGCAGTTCTTC
D gene: NA; V gene: TRBV9; J gene: TRBJ2-5; clone size: NA; CDR3 protein: CASSEQGRETQYF; CDR3 DNA: TGTGCCAGCAGCGAGCAGGGCCGAGAGACCCAGTACTTC
D gene: NA; V gene: TRBV7-9; J gene: TRBJ2-7; clone size: NA; CDR3 protein: CASSRGGSEQYF; CDR3 DNA: TGTGCCAGCAGCCGCGGCGGTAGCGAGCAGTACTTC
D gene: NA; V gene: TRBV28; J gene: TRBJ2-3; clone size: NA; CDR3 protein: CASGPGTQYF; CDR3 DNA: TGTGCCAGCGGCCCGGGTACGCAGTATTTT